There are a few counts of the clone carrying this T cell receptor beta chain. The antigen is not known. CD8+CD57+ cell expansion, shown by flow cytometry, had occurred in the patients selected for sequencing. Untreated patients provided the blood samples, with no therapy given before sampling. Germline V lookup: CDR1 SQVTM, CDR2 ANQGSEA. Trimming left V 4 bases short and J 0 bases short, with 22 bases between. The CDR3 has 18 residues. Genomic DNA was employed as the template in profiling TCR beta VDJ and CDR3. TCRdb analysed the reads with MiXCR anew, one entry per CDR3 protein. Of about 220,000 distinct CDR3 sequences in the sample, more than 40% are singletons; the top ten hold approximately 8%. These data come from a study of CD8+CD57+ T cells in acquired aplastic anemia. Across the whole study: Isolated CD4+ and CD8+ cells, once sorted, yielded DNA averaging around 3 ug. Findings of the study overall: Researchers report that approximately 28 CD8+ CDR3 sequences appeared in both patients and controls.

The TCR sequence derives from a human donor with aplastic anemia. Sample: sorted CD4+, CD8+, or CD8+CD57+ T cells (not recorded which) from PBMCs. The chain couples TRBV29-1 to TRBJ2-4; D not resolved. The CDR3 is CSVVPTEPMTLAKNIQYF. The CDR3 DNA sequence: TGCAGCGTTGTACCAACCGAACCGATGACCCTAGCCAAAAACATTCAGTACTTC.